This T cell receptor (beta chain) stems from a study of early T cells in non-severe SARS-CoV-2 infection. About the research overall: Investigators sequenced bulk RNA drawn from unsorted whole blood, and chains remained unpaired. Findings and caveats of the study: Matching with VDJdb favored anti-spike CD8 responses (missing private and CD4 specificities).

Germline CDR1 is MDHEN and CDR2 is SYDVKM. The CDR3 loop spans 18 amino acids. Remarks on this clonotype: As yet, its antigen is unknown. At one end, the junction sequence differs from germline, possibly due to a read error.

Individual cDNA molecules were tagged with unique molecular identifiers. TCRdb re-called the 5' RACE reads through MiXCR, storing one row per CDR3 protein. Of more than 95,000 distinct CDR3 sequences listed, 11% are singletons. The chain recombines TRBV28 with TRBJ2-2; TRBD2 agrees at 11 bases. The material sequenced was whole blood, taken at baseline. This clonotype was obtained from an adult who was a healthcare worker with PCR-confirmed SARS-CoV-2 infection or an uninfected control (not recorded which). CDR3 protein: CASSLYSPSGRRTEELFF. The CDR3 DNA reads as TGTGCCAGCAGTTTATATTCCCCTAGCGGGAGGAGGACCGAGGAGCTGTTTTTT.